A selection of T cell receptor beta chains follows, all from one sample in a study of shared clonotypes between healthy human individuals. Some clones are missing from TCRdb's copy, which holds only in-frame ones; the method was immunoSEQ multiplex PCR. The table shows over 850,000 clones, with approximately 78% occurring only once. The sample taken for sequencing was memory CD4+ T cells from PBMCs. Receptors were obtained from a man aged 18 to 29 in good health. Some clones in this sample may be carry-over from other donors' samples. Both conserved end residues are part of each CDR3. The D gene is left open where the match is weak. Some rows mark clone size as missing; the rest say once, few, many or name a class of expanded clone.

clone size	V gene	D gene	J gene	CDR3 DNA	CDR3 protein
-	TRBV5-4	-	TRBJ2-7	TGTGCCAGCAGCCCACGGACAGCTTCCTACGAGCAGTACTTC	CASSPRTASYEQYF
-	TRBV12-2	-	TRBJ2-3	TGTGCAAGTCGCCACAGGGAGCGCACAGATACGCAGTATTTT	CASRHRERTDTQYF
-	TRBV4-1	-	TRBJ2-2	TGCGCCAGCAGCCAAAAGTCCTGGGGGGGCTCGAACACCGGGGAGCTGTTTTTT	CASSQKSWGGSNTGELFF
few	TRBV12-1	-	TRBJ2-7	TGTGCCAGCAGCCACTCGGTGGACAGGACCGGGGACTACGAGCAGTACTTC	CASSHSVDRTGDYEQYF
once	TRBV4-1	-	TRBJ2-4	TGCGCCAGCAGTCGCACTGGGTTAGCCAAAAACATTCAGTACTTC	CASSRTGLAKNIQYF
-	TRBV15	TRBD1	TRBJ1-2	TGTGCCACCAGTCCGGCGGACAGGGCTGGCTACACCTTC	CATSPADRAGYTF
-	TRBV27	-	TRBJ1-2	TGTGCCAGCAGTTTATCGATTAACTATGGCTACACCTTC	CASSLSINYGYTF
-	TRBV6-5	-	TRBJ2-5	TGTGCCAGCAGTTACTCAGGGTGGGAGACCCAGTACTTC	CASSYSGWETQYF
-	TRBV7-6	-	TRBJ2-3	TGTGCCAGCAGCTTAGAGTTCGGAGGGTCTTACACAGATACGCAGTATTTT	CASSLEFGGSYTDTQYF
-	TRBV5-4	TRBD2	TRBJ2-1	TGTGCCAGCAGTTTAGCGGGCCTGAGCTCCTACAATGAGCAGTTCTTC	CASSLAGLSSYNEQFF
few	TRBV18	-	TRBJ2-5	TGTGCCAGCTCACCACCGATGAGGGCTACAACCCAGTACTTC	CASSPPMRATTQYF
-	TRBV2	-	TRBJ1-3	TGTGCCAGCAGTGAAGTTTCTGGAAACACCATATATTTT	CASSEVSGNTIYF
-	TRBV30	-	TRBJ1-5	TGTGCCTGGAGTGTACACGGGACCAATCAGCCCCAGCATTTT	CAWSVHGTNQPQHF
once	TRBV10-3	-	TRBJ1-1	TGTGCCATCAGTGAAAGGGCAGGTGAAGCTTTCTTT	CAISERAGEAFF
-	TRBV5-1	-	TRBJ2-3	TGCGCCAGCAGCTTGGTACTTGGCACAGATACGCAGTATTTT	CASSLVLGTDTQYF
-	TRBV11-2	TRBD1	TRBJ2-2	TGTGCCAGCAGCTTCGGTCAGGGGGCTAACACCGGGGAGCTGTTTTTT	CASSFGQGANTGELFF
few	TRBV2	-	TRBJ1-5	TGTGCCAGCAGGGATAATACTGGTAGCAATCAGCCCCAGCATTTT	CASRDNTGSNQPQHF
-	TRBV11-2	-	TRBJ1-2	TGTGCCAGCAGCAACTACAGGGATCATGGCTACACCTTC	CASSNYRDHGYTF
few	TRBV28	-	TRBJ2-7	TGTGCCAGCAGCCGTTCCGAGCAGTACTTC	CASSRSEQYF
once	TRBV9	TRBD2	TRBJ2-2	TGTGCCAGCAGCGCCCCGTACGGGGGGACGGGGGAGCTGTTTTTT	CASSAPYGGTGELFF
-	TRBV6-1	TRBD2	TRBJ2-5	TGTGCCAGCAGAGCGGGGACTAGCGGGAAGGAGACCCAGTACTTC	CASRAGTSGKETQYF
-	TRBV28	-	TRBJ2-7	TGTGCCAGCAGTGAAGGACAAGAGCCCGAGCAGTACTTC	CASSEGQEPEQYF
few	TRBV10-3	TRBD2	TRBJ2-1	TGTGCCATCAGTGAGTTGGCTAGCGGGAGACTGGGTACGATTGAGCAGTTCTTC	CAISELASGRLGTIEQFF
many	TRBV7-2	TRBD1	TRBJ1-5	TGTGCCAGCAGCTCGGGACAGCCCAATCAGCCCCAGCATTTT	CASSSGQPNQPQHF
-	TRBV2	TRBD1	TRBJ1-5	TGTGCCAGCGTGGGACAGGGGGGACTAAATAGCAATCAGCCCCAGCATTTT	CASVGQGGLNSNQPQHF
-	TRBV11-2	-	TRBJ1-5	TGTGCCAGCAGCCTAACCGGGCTTAATCAGCCCCAGCATTTT	CASSLTGLNQPQHF
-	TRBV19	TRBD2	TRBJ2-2	TGTGCCAGTAGTATTATTCTAGGACTAGCAGCCACCGGGGAGCTGTTTTTT	CASSIILGLAATGELFF
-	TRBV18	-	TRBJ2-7	TGTGCCAGCTCACCGTCTGCGGAGCGGGTCGAGCAGTACTTC	CASSPSAERVEQYF
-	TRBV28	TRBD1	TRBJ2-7	TGTGCCAGCAGTTCGCGACAGGGGGAGAGCTCCTACGAGCAGTACTTC	CASSSRQGESSYEQYF
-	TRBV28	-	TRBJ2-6	TGTGCCAGCCGCGCCAGCTCTGGGGCCAACGTCCTGACTTTC	CASRASSGANVLTF
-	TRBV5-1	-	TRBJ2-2	TGCGCCAGCAGCTTGGAGGTTTTAGGGAACACCGGGGAGCTGTTTTTT	CASSLEVLGNTGELFF
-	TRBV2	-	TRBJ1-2	TGTGCCAGCAGTGAAGAAGGGTATGGCTACACCTTC	CASSEEGYGYTF
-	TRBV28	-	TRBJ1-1	TGTGCCAGCAGTTCCACTTATTATGGCACTGAAGCTTTCTTT	CASSSTYYGTEAFF
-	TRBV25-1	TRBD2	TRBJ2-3	TGTGCCAGCAGTGAATTAACTAGCGGGACCCGCACAGATACGCAGTATTTT	CASSELTSGTRTDTQYF
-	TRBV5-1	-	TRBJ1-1	TGCGCCAGCAGCTTGGACGTCCGACAGACGAACACTGAAGCTTTCTTT	CASSLDVRQTNTEAFF
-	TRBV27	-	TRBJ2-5	TGTGCCAGCAGCCAACAGAGCTTCGGAGAGACCCAGTACTTC	CASSQQSFGETQYF
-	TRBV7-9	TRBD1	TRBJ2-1	TGTGCCAGCAGCCTGGACAGGGCCGCCAGTGAGCAGTTCTTC	CASSLDRAASEQFF
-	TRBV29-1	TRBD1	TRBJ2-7	TGCAGCGTATCCGCCGGGACAGGGGAGAACAAGCAGTACTTC	CSVSAGTGENKQYF
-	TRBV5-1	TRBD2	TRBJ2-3	TGCGCCAGCAGCCTGGGAGGGGATACGCAGTATTTT	CASSLGGDTQYF
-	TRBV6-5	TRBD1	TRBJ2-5	TGTGCCAGCAGTCGGCCTGGACAGGGTGGAGAGACCCAGTACTTC	CASSRPGQGGETQYF
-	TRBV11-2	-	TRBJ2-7	TGTGCCAGCAGTTGGTATCGCGGCGAGCAGTACTTC	CASSWYRGEQYF
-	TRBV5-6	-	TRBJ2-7	TGTGCCAGCAGCTTGTTTCGAGCCGAGCAGTACTTC	CASSLFRAEQYF
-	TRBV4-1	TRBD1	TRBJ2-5	TGCGCCAGCAGCCAAGGGGACAGGGGGTTACAAGAGACCCAGTACTTC	CASSQGDRGLQETQYF
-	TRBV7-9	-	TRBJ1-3	TGTGCCAGCAGCTTAGTGTCGACCCCTGCTGGAAACACCATATATTTT	CASSLVSTPAGNTIYF
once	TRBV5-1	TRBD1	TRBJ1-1	TGCGCCAGCACCCAGGGGGGAGCTATGAACACTGAAGCTTTCTTT	CASTQGGAMNTEAFF
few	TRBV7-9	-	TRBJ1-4	TGTGCCAGCAGTCGAGATAATGAAAAACTGTTTTTT	CASSRDNEKLFF
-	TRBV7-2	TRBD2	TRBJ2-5	TGTGCCAGCAGCTTATTTGGTGTCGTCGGCGGGAGGTCCGGAGAGACCCAGTACTTC	CASSLFGVVGGRSGETQYF
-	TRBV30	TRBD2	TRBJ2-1	TGTGCCTGGAGTGTGCGATCCGGCGGGGGGCAGTTCTTC	CAWSVRSGGGQFF
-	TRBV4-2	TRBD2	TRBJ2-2	TGTGCCAGCAGCCAAGTCAGTCTAGCGGGGGGGAACACCGGGGAGCTGTTTTTT	CASSQVSLAGGNTGELFF
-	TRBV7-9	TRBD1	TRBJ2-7	TGTGCCAGCAGCGCAGGGGGAAACGGTTACGAGCAGTACTTC	CASSAGGNGYEQYF